This T cell receptor beta chain was found in a study of blood T cell repertoires in COVID-19. Study-level background: The study drew acute and convalescent COVID-19 samples from the United States, Italy and Spain. The cDNA or gDNA used as material had been derived from T cells, B-cell-depleted T cells, or PBMCs.

The CDR3 extends over 15 amino acids. The germline CDR1 and CDR2 sequences are SGHRS and YFSETQ. Trimming removed 0 bases from V and 7 bases from J, with 11 bases in between. Original methodology: Quantification of nucleated cells was approximated via reference gene primer amplification. Profiling relied on immunoSEQ multiplex PCR, and the TCRdb table lists in-frame clones only, not all of them. V and J calls and clone size are those listed in that table; D and trimming were worked out from the DNA. The data show around 180,000 clones, around three quarters seen once. The table lists this clone with a count of one.

The chain links TRBV5-1 to TRBJ1-6; tentative D call: TRBD1 (5 bases). The sequencing input was peripheral blood. This TCR came from a man in his 60s with active or convalescent COVID-19. Written as DNA, the CDR3 is TGCGCCAGCAGCTTGGGGGGGGGTAGGAATTCACCCCTCCACTTT. Its protein is CASSLGGGRNSPLHF.